Presented here are 20 T cell receptor beta chains from one specimen sequenced in a study of blood T cells in healthy people across ages (dated by TCRdb to the mid-2010s). Libraries were prepared through 5' RACE. The instrument was an Illumina HiSeq 2500. A second PCR of roughly 6 to 12 cycles was run with a J-beta primer mix and a sample-barcoded 5' primer. TCRdb trimmed the raw reads at Q25, called clones with MiXCR and kept productive beta chains. Rows matching on CDR3 protein sequence are summarized as one entry with the most common DNA and genes. In all, the sample holds about 1.5 million distinct CDR3 sequences, and roughly 43% of those were seen once. Over 3.5% of the sample belongs to the ten largest clones. The sequencing input was blood. Every receptor here comes from a woman aged 18-30 years in good health.

This clonotype has only a few counts. The chain is built from TRBV28 and TRBJ2-7; 11 bases line up with TRBD2. Trimming took 5 bases from V and 2 from J; bases not matched to a gene: 11. This CDR3 has 17 amino acids. The germline gives CDR1 MDHEN, CDR2 SYDVKM. The CDR3 region is CASSPILAGGPPYEQYF. The CDR3 DNA reads TGTGCCAGCAGTCCCATCTTAGCGGGAGGGCCCCCCTACGAGCAGTACTTC. Combining the CDR3 with reference TRBV28 and TRBJ2-7 gives the whole variable domain DVKVTQSSRYLVKRTGEKVFLECVQDMDHENMFWYRQDPGLGLRLIYFSYDVKMKEKGDIPEGYSVSREKKERFSLILESASTNQTSMYLCASSPILAGGPPYEQYFGPGTRLTVT.

The V call is TRBV5-1, the J call TRBJ2-7, with D perhaps matching TRBD2 (5 bases). CDR3 length: 13 amino acids. Per the germline V gene, CDR1 is SGHRS and CDR2 is YFSETQ. V lost 5 bases and J lost 5, with 14 bases in between. DNA for the CDR3: TGCGCCAGCAGGCTAGGGCGGGTCGACGAGCAGTACTTC. Translating gives CASRLGRVDEQYF.

The sample holds a few counts of this clonotype. The rearrangement uses TRBV9 and TRBJ2-3; D uncertain. Germline loops: CDR1 SGDLS, CDR2 YYNGEE. V lost 0 bases to trimming and J lost 6 bases, with 11 bases between them. The CDR3 is made up of 14 amino acids. DNA for the CDR3: TGTGCCAGCAGCGTAGGTCGTCTGAGGGATACGCAGTATTTT. The encoded protein is CASSVGRLRDTQYF.

The chain links TRBV20-1 to TRBJ2-1; 8 bases are shared with TRBD2. V trimming: 0 bases; J trimming: 8 bases; junction bases outside the gene matches: 15. The CDR3 has 17 amino acids. Germline V gives CDR1 DFQATT, CDR2 SNEGSKA (reference sequence). This CDR3 is CSARDLMTGGAYHEQFF. The CDR3 region has the DNA TGCAGTGCTAGAGATCTCATGACGGGGGGGGCTTATCATGAGCAGTTCTTC.

The CDR3 DNA reads as TGCAGTGTTTACGCTAGCGGGCCATCCTACAATGAGCAGTTCTTC. The encoded protein is CSVYASGPSYNEQFF. The rearrangement uses TRBV20-1 and TRBJ2-1; 8 positions agree with TRBD2. Germline CDR1 is DFQATT and CDR2 is SNEGSKA (reference sequence). The CDR3 sequence is 15 residues long. Unmatched junction bases numbered 9, after V lost 7 bases and J lost 1 base.

This clonotype has a handful of counts. The CDR3 spells CASSPRGHGSYEQYF. In nucleotides, the CDR3 is TGTGCCAGCTCACCACGGGGACACGGCTCCTACGAGCAGTACTTC. The chain joins TRBV18 to TRBJ2-7; D is possibly TRBD1 (6 bases). CDR1 is KGHSH and CDR2 is LQKENI in the germline V gene. CDR3 length: 15 residues. Trimming stripped 1 base from V and 0 bases from J, with 10 bases between.

This clonotype was seen just once. The gene calls are TRBV28 and TRBJ1-2, with D perhaps matching TRBD1 (6 bases). The CDR3 consists of 14 residues. The germline gives CDR1 MDHEN, CDR2 SYDVKM. V lost 5 bases, J lost 4 bases, and 14 bases lay in between. This CDR3 reads CASSPMGQIYGYTF. The CDR3 bases are TGTGCCAGCAGTCCCATGGGACAAATCTATGGCTACACCTTC.

V gene TRBV21-1 combines with J gene TRBJ2-1; the table assigns TRBD1, which was not confirmed against the DNA. The J call may be wrong; the DNA end is better matched by TRBJ2-7. TRBV21-1 is shown as a pseudogene. The CDR3 length is 14 residues. The DNA of the CDR3 is TGTGCCAGCAGAAAAACGGGGGGGAATTACGAGCAGTACTTC. It yields the protein CASRKTGGNYEQYF.

This chain connects TRBV20-1 to TRBJ2-1; a possible D gene is TRBD1 (5 bases). V was pared by 0 bases and J by 8 bases, with 20 bases between. The CDR3 totals 16 residues. In germline, CDR1 is DFQATT, CDR2 SNEGSKA (reference sequence). The CDR3 is CSARDRRQKKMHEQFF. The DNA for the CDR3 is TGCAGTGCTAGAGATAGGCGACAGAAAAAGATGCATGAGCAGTTCTTC.

CDR3 residues: CASSFLPDRGYGYTF. Here the CDR3 DNA reads TGTGCCAGCAGTTTCCTTCCTGACAGGGGCTATGGCTACACCTTC. J is TRBJ1-2 and V is TRBV27, with 8 bases aligning to TRBD1. V shed 3 bases and J 4 bases; nucleotides not matched to a gene: 7. The length of the CDR3 is 15 residues. Germline lookup yields CDR1 MNHEY and CDR2 SMNVEV (reference sequence).

This sequence joins TRBV20-1 and TRBJ1-5; 8 nucleotides align to TRBD1. V was pared by 4 bases and J by 2 bases, with 7 bases of the junction left unmatched. Germline CDR1 and CDR2: DFQATT and SNEGSKA (reference sequence). The CDR3 contains 15 residues. The CDR3 loop is CSAIDPGQGNQPQHF. In DNA, the CDR3 is TGCAGTGCTATAGATCCGGGACAGGGCAATCAGCCCCAGCATTTT.

The chain uses TRBV10-3 and TRBJ2-5; unclear D gene. The end of the DNA aligns better with TRBJ2-7, so the J call may be wrong. CDR3 length: 14 residues. Germline V gives CDR1 ENHRY, CDR2 SYGVKD. CDR3 bases: TGTGCCATCAGTGCAGACCCCAACGGCCACGAGCAGTACTTC. Its protein is CAISADPNGHEQYF.

The gene calls are TRBV6-6 and TRBJ1-6; no clear D gene. The CDR3 is 13 amino acids. CDR1 is MNHNY, CDR2 SVGAGI, per germline (reference sequence). Trimming stripped 7 bases from V and 7 bases from J, with 11 bases between. The CDR3 DNA sequence: TGTGCCAGCACGCGGGAACTGAATTCACCCCTCCACTTT. Its translation: CASTRELNSPLHF.

The sample holds a few counts of this clonotype. V gene TRBV7-2 combines with J gene TRBJ2-3, with 8 bases that match TRBD2. CDR3 length: 16 residues. The germline V gene encodes CDR1 SGHTA and CDR2 FQGNSA. The trim removed 5 bases at V and 0 bases at J, leaving 7 bases unmatched. In DNA, the CDR3 is TGTGCCAGCAGCCCAGCCGGGACTAGTAGCACAGATACGCAGTATTTT. It encodes CASSPAGTSSTDTQYF.

For this clonotype: A much larger clone differs from this one at a single base, so this may be a read error. The V and J genes are TRBV10-3 and TRBJ2-5, with D perhaps TRBD1 or TRBD2 (5 bases each). Looked up from germline, CDR1 is ENHRY and CDR2 is SYGVKD. This CDR3 is 12 amino acids long. V shed 5 bases and J shed 11 bases, with 15 bases lying between them. The CDR3 nucleotides read TGTGCCATCAGTCCATCGGGGCATGAGCAGTACTTC. Amino acids: CAISPSGHEQYF.

The chain employs TRBV7-2 and TRBJ1-5; maybe TRBD1 (5 bases). V was cut by 8 bases and J by 5 bases, with 22 bases left in between. The germline CDR1 and CDR2 sequences are SGHTA and FQGNSA. The CDR3 sequence is 16 residues long. As DNA, the CDR3 is TGTGCCAGCGAACCGGGACTCCTCCTTTCGGATCAGCCCCAGCATTTT. Protein product: CASEPGLLLSDQPQHF.

The rearrangement uses TRBV11-2 and TRBJ2-7; 10 bases are a match to TRBD2. V was pared by 3 bases and J by 7 bases, with 6 bases of the junction left unmatched. The germline V gene encodes CDR1 SGHAT and CDR2 FQNNGV. The CDR3 covers 14 residues. The CDR3 spells CASSFTSGTHEQYF. The DNA of the CDR3 is TGTGCCAGCAGCTTCACTAGCGGGACCCATGAGCAGTACTTC.

The chain has TRBV6-5 and TRBJ2-3; tentatively, D is TRBD2 (5 bases). The germline V gene encodes CDR1 MNHEY and CDR2 SVGAGI. Trimming pared 4 bases from V and 0 bases from J, leaving 11 bases between. The CDR3 loop spans 15 amino acids. The CDR3 is CASSLETTSTDTQYF. The DNA of the CDR3 is TGTGCCAGCAGTTTGGAGACTACTAGCACAGATACGCAGTATTTT.

This clonotype was seen a handful of times. This chain connects TRBV5-5 to TRBJ2-5; 10 bases agree with TRBD2. Trimming at V came to 0 bases and at J to 4 bases, leaving 6 bases not matched to a gene. The germline V gene encodes CDR1 SGHKS and CDR2 YYEKEE (reference sequence). The CDR3 covers 16 residues. The CDR3 loop is CASSLVASGSSETQYF. In DNA, the CDR3 is TGTGCCAGCAGCTTGGTCGCTAGCGGGAGTTCAGAGACCCAGTACTTC.

In nucleotides, the CDR3 is TGTGCCACCAGCAGAGATCAGGGGGAAGAGACCCAGTACTTC. Translated: CATSRDQGEETQYF. J is TRBJ2-5 and V is TRBV15; 7 positions match TRBD1. From germline, CDR1 is LNHNV and CDR2 YYDKDF (reference sequence). Trimming removed 0 bases from V and 3 bases from J; junction bases left unmatched: 1. This CDR3 has 14 residues.